The 19 T cell receptor beta chains below come from one sample, sequenced in a study of T cell repertoires in ileal Crohn's disease. The protocol was immunoSEQ multiplex PCR, while the TCRdb copy is restricted to in-frame clones and leaves out a portion. This table has roughly 5,800 clones, about 96% appearing once. What was sequenced was ileal tissue. Source of these receptors: an adult with Crohn's disease.

The chain carries TRBV7-9 and TRBJ2-2; D is unresolved. There are 11 residues in the CDR3. Germline loops: CDR1 SEHNR, CDR2 FQNEAQ (reference sequence). Trimming stripped 3 bases from V and 7 bases from J, with 3 bases between. The DNA of the CDR3 is TGTGCCAGCAGCTTCTACGGGGAGCTGTTTTTT. Amino acids: CASSFYGELFF.

The rearrangement uses TRBV11-2 and TRBJ1-2; TRBD1 matches at 9 bases. This CDR3 is 14 amino acids long. Germline assignment: CDR1 SGHAT and CDR2 FQNNGV. V shed 1 base and J 5 bases; nucleotides not matched to a gene: 2. CDR3 DNA: TGTGCCAGCAGCTTAGTGACAGGGGGATATGGCTACACCTTC. This encodes CASSLVTGGYGYTF. The whole variable domain, remainder taken from reference TRBV11-2 and TRBJ1-2, is EAGVAQSPRYKIIEKRQSVAFWCNPISGHATLYWYQQILGQGPKLLIQFQNNGVVDDSQLPKDRFSAERLKGVDSTLKIQPAKLEDSAVYLCASSLVTGGYGYTFGSGTRLTVV.

The chain has TRBV9 and TRBJ2-1, with D maybe TRBD1 (6 bases). Trimming pared 1 base from V and 0 bases from J, leaving 14 bases between. CDR3 size: 17 residues. The germline V gene has CDR1 SGDLS and CDR2 YYNGEE. CDR3 loop: CASSVYGQPRSYNEQFF. The DNA of the CDR3 is TGTGCCAGCAGCGTATATGGACAGCCTCGCTCCTACAATGAGCAGTTCTTC.

The genes are TRBV7-6 and TRBJ2-1; 14 bases are shared with TRBD2. The junction had 13 bases not matched to a gene; V was cut back by 5 bases and J by 7 bases. This CDR3 comprises 18 residues. The germline V gene encodes CDR1 SGHVS and CDR2 FNYEAQ. The CDR3 reads CASSPRLAGGVVTNEQFF. In nucleotides, the CDR3 is TGTGCCAGCAGCCCAAGACTAGCGGGGGGGGTAGTAACAAATGAGCAGTTCTTC.

This chain joins TRBV7-7 and TRBJ1-6; the D is unclear. CDR3 length equals 13 residues. With 1 base removed from V and 7 bases from J, the gap between germline ends came to 5 bases. Looked up from germline, CDR1 is SSHAT and CDR2 is FNYEAQ (reference sequence). The CDR3 loop reads CASSLDQNSPLHF. In DNA form, the CDR3 reads TGTGCCAGCAGCTTAGATCAGAATTCACCCCTCCACTTT.

The chain recombines TRBV5-6 with TRBJ1-3; D gene ambiguous. Trimming took off 0 bases at V and 0 bases at J, with 7 bases between the two ends. The CDR3 is made up of 15 amino acids. Per the germline V gene, CDR1 is SGHDT and CDR2 is YYEEEE. Written as DNA, the CDR3 is TGTGCCAGCAGCTTGGGGATAGCCTCTGGAAACACCATATATTTT. Residues: CASSLGIASGNTIYF.

This clone was seen a single time. V and J are TRBV20-1 and TRBJ1-5; tentatively, D is TRBD1 (6 bases). V was clipped by 6 bases and J by 5 bases, with 8 bases between them. The CDR3 consists of 11 residues. The germline V gene has CDR1 DFQATT and CDR2 SNEGSKA (reference sequence). For the CDR3, the DNA is TGCAGTGCAAACAGGGATCAGCCCCAGCATTTT. Protein sequence: CSANRDQPQHF.

The V and J genes are TRBV10-2 and TRBJ2-4; D is perhaps TRBD1 (5 bases). Germline CDR1 and CDR2: WSHSY and SAAADI. V was shortened by 7 bases and J by 0 bases, with 7 bases between the two germline ends. The CDR3 loop spans 13 amino acids. CDR3 in amino acids: CASKGIAKNIQYF. CDR3 DNA: TGCGCCAGCAAGGGGATAGCCAAAAACATTCAGTACTTC.

This clone appeared once. The chain carries TRBV6-1 and TRBJ2-1; 13 bases match TRBD2. The germline V gene has CDR1 MNHNS and CDR2 SASEGT. The CDR3 covers 19 residues. The J segment lost 7 bases and the V segment lost 6 bases, leaving 18 bases of the junction unmatched. CDR3 sequence reads: CASRENTPGLAGLGNEQFF. The DNA for the CDR3 is TGTGCCAGCAGAGAAAACACTCCGGGACTAGCGGGGCTCGGGAATGAGCAGTTCTTC.

V gene TRBV10-3 combines with J gene TRBJ1-2; 9 bases fit TRBD1. The ends lost 11 bases at V and 8 bases at J; junction bases unmatched: 6. Germline CDR1 and CDR2: ENHRY and SYGVKD. The CDR3 has 11 residues. The CDR3 nucleotides read TGTGCCCCACAGGGGGCGAGAGGCTACACCTTC. Its translation: CAPQGARGYTF.

V gene TRBV11-2 combines with J gene TRBJ1-5; D gene ambiguous. The CDR3 totals 15 residues. CDR1 is SGHAT and CDR2 is FQNNGV in the germline V gene. V lost 1 base, J lost 0 bases, and 7 bases lay in between. Here the CDR3 reads CASSLASVSNQPQHF. The CDR3 bases are TGTGCCAGCAGCTTAGCCTCCGTTAGCAATCAGCCCCAGCATTTT.

The rearrangement joins TRBV4-3 to TRBJ2-7; 11 nucleotides line up with TRBD1. The CDR3 extends over 14 amino acids. Germline V CDR1 and CDR2: LGHNA, YSLEER. Trimming removed 4 bases from V and 5 bases from J; junction bases left unmatched: 4. In nucleotides, the CDR3 is TGCGCCAGCAGCCCCAGGACAGGGGGCGACGAGCAGTACTTC. This gives the protein CASSPRTGGDEQYF.

The genes are TRBV5-1 and TRBJ1-1; D might be TRBD1 (6 bases). The V gene's germline CDR1 is SGHRS and CDR2 YFSETQ. Trimming removed 0 bases at V and 1 base at J, with 10 bases between. CDR3 length: 15 residues. Written as DNA, the CDR3 is TGCGCCAGCAGCTTGGGGACAGTGGGGAACACTGAAGCTTTCTTT. This encodes CASSLGTVGNTEAFF.

The chain uses TRBV11-2 and TRBJ2-7, with unresolved D. Trimming removed 7 bases from V and 5 bases from J, with 9 bases in between. Germline lookup yields CDR1 SGHAT and CDR2 FQNNGV. CDR3 length: 11 amino acids. The CDR3 DNA is TGTGCCAGCACCCCCCTCGACGAGCAGTACTTC. It yields the protein CASTPLDEQYF.

This clone was observed a single time. The rearrangement links TRBV4-3 to TRBJ1-1, with 8 bases fitting TRBD1. The CDR3 extends over 14 amino acids. Losses at the gene ends were 4 bases for V and 5 bases for J; bases not matched to a gene: 6. CDR1 and CDR2 (germline): LGHNA, YSLEER. CDR3 bases: TGCGCCAGCAGCCGAGACAGGGGTGGGACTGAAGCTTTCTTT. Residues: CASSRDRGGTEAFF.

This sequence joins TRBV6-1 and TRBJ1-1; D is uncertain. The CDR3 consists of 15 residues. The ends were cut back, 2 bases at V and 1 base at J, with 11 bases in the middle. Germline lookup yields CDR1 MNHNS and CDR2 SASEGT. CDR3: CASSEIGVWNTEAFF. The CDR3 DNA reads TGTGCCAGCAGTGAAATCGGGGTGTGGAACACTGAAGCTTTCTTT.

The chain uses TRBV29-1 and TRBJ1-3; the D gene is possibly TRBD1 (5 bases). V shed 4 bases and J shed 2 bases, with 9 bases lying between them. Germline assignment: CDR1 SQVTM and CDR2 ANQGSEA. This CDR3 has 13 residues. The CDR3 sequence: CSVAGGAGNTIYF. CDR3 sequence (DNA): TGCAGCGTTGCCGGGGGGGCTGGAAACACCATATATTTT.

The chain links TRBV29-1 to TRBJ1-1, with D possibly matching TRBD1 (6 bases). The CDR3 runs 13 residues. V was shortened by 7 bases and J by 5 bases, with 17 bases between the two germline ends. Germline-derived CDR1 and CDR2 are SQVTM and ANQGSEA. As DNA, the CDR3 is TGCAGCGCTTTAACAGGGCCAGGGACTGAAGCTTTCTTT. Protein product: CSALTGPGTEAFF.

CDR3 region: CASSQDRREKLFF. Here the CDR3 DNA reads TGTGCCAGCAGCCAAGATCGCAGAGAAAAACTGTTTTTT. This rearrangement joins TRBV14 to TRBJ1-4; D gene uncertain. Trimming removed 0 bases at V and 8 bases at J, with 7 bases between. The CDR3 covers 13 residues. The germline V gene encodes CDR1 SGHDN and CDR2 FVKESK. Full variable domain (missing parts from reference TRBV14 and TRBJ1-4): EAGVTQFPSHSVIEKGQTVTLRCDPISGHDNLYWYRRVMGKEIKFLLHFVKESKQDESGMPNNRFLAERTGGTYSTLKVQPAELEDSGVYFCASSQDRREKLFFGSGTQLSVL.